This section outlines one T cell receptor (beta chain) sequence together with its context. The antigen it binds to is not known. No base-level quality is on record; no much larger clone is a single base apart. The donors were 40 or so Caucasian individuals from Russia, aged roughly 6 to 100 years, who were systemically healthy. Each donor gave roughly 9.5 milliliters of peripheral blood, collected into EDTA-treated Vacutainer tubes. Ficoll-Paque density-gradient centrifugation was used to isolate PBMCs, with at least 6 million obtained per sample. Total RNA, at least 6 micrograms per sample, was extracted from PBMCs with Trizol reagent. For every donor, flow cytometry on a PBMC aliquot measured the percentage of naive CD45RAhigh/CD27high T cells. Counted from cysteine to phenylalanine, this CDR3 has 15 amino acids. CDR3 DNA only is kept here, 45 bases in frame from base 1. The CDR1 and CDR2 encoded by the germline V gene are SNHLY and FYNNEI. V was cut back by 3 bases and J by 5 bases, leaving a gap of 13 bases between them.

The data originate from a study of blood T cells in healthy people across ages (dated by TCRdb to between 2015 and 2016). Concerning the study at large: In model experiments, roughly one uniquely barcoded TCR beta cDNA molecule per two T cells was captured by template switching. Age-related changes in TCR beta repertoire diversity were measured in the study by deep sequencing normalized with unique cDNA molecular identifiers. To avoid experimental bias, donors of different ages were spread randomly across the sequencing lanes. For two donors (one aged 18 to 30 and one aged 80 or older), the study analyzed two additional independent replicas of 1 million unique cDNA reads from the same blood draw. Four age groups were formed from the donors: young (average 16 years), middle-aged (around 40), aged (about 62) and long-lived (about 80). Study-wide conclusions, independent of this receptor: Conclusive comparison of naive and antigen-experienced compartments was prevented by the profiling of bulk unsorted PBMCs. Estimates of total diversity from one million sequenced T cells were regarded as lower bounds and underestimates. Donor CMV infection status was unknown, potentially confounding age-related changes in expanded clonotypes. A strong correlation was found between observed TCR beta diversity and the percentage of naive T cells measured by flow cytometry. The long-lived group showed more naive CD4+ T cells, fewer expanded clones and increased TCR diversity than the aged group, suggesting age selection. Observed TCR beta diversity per million T cells fell roughly linearly with age, and a significant reduction was already apparent by age roughly 40.

Library creation used 5' RACE. These reads were obtained on an Illumina HiSeq 2500. A second PCR of roughly 6 to 11 cycles was run with a J-beta primer mix and a sample-barcoded 5' primer. A unique molecular identifier was introduced onto each TCR beta cDNA molecule by a template-switch 5' adaptor carrying 12 random nucleotides. Each sample yielded at least 2.5 million CDR3-containing paired-end reads. The Mint cDNA synthesis kit, primed by a TRBC-specific oligonucleotide, was used to synthesize first-strand cDNA from all RNA. Following uracil-DNA glycosylase treatment, a first 18-cycle PCR with universal primers M1SS and BC2_uni_R was performed on all cDNA. The original pipeline was this. Normalization of each sample was performed by random selection of 1 million high-quality reads, each carrying a distinct molecular identifier. Reads with shared molecular identifiers were discarded instead of being binned into consensus sequences. MiTCR, with a Q25 quality threshold and the strictest error-elimination algorithm, was used for CDR3 identification, clonotype clustering and error correction. A nonparametric unseen species model with Euler transformation was used to estimate lower-bound total TCR beta diversity. TCRdb passed the public sequencing reads through fastp at Q25 and MiXCR, retaining productive beta sequences. CDR3 protein duplicates are merged, each entry listing the most common genes and DNA. These V and J calls are TCRdb output, not the study's own analysis. Present in this sample are about 1.8 million distinct CDR3 sequences, 49% of which were seen just once. The ten most abundant clones make up roughly 2.1% of the sample.

The material sequenced was blood. The rearrangement combines TRBV2 with TRBJ1-4, with TRBD1 tentatively as D gene (6 bases match). The sequence was obtained from a woman between 35 and 50 years old in good health. In nucleotide form, the sequence is TGTGCCAGCAGTGAGGACAGTCAAATAAATGAAAAACTGTTTTTT. It encodes CASSEDSQINEKLFF.